This T cell receptor (beta chain) derives from a study of blood T cell repertoires in COVID-19 (dated by TCRdb to 2020 to 2021). About the investigation overall: The collaborator samples originated in the United States, Italy and Spain and spanned the acute and convalescent phases of COVID-19. The material from the prospective study consisted of cDNA or gDNA derived from T cells, B-cell-depleted T cells, or PBMCs. Deeply sampled blood TCRbeta repertoires from subjects exposed to, actively infected with, or recovered from COVID-19 were included in the dataset. The repertoires were made available in a free public database intended to serve as a resource for research on the immune response to SARS-CoV-2. Samples were obtained from the ongoing ImmuneRACE study (first 160 participants) and from roughly 1,300 subjects provided by 6 global collaborators. Sample metadata almost always included a de-identified subject ID, COVID-19 status, age in years and sex. Where available, HLA class I and class II types were taken from metadata supplied by the sample provider and were not determined by assay-based typing. Beyond this particular receptor, the publication reports: The quantity of clinical and demographic metadata differed by source and by participant and was supplied without curation.

TCRbeta CDR3 regions were amplified from genomic DNA by means of the immunoSEQ Assay, a bias-controlled multiplex PCR. The authors' pipeline ran thus. Nucleated cell counts per sample were estimated from amplification of reference gene primers within the assay. To quantify the absolute abundance of each unique TCRbeta CDR3 rearrangement, sequence reads were collapsed and filtered. For each sample, productive Simpson clonality was calculated as the square root of Simpson's diversity index over productive rearrangements. TCRdb carries this immuneACCESS record with in-frame sequences only. Its versions omit some clonotypes, under half of them owing to an unresolved V gene in the studies checked, with the rest unexplained. That table supplies the V and J calls and clone size; D and trimming were determined from the DNA. The sample data list 210,000 or so clones, and less than 85% of these were observed just once. The top ten clonotypes cover roughly 12% of the sample.

CDR1 is given as WNHNN and CDR2 as SYGVQD, both from the germline V gene (reference sequence). Trimming takes 6 bases from V and 1 base from J, and the germline ends sit 21 bases apart. Including cysteine and phenylalanine, the CDR3 has 18 amino acids. This entry keeps only the CDR3 DNA: 54 bases, framed from base 1. Another Seattle source contributed samples from volunteer blood donors who had recovered from COVID-19. Collaborating institutions collected whole blood in K2EDTA tubes following their own protocols. For TCRbeta analysis, collaborators shipped samples as frozen whole blood, isolated PBMCs, or DNA extracted from either of those sample types. Of note for this clone: Which antigen it targets is not known. Base qualities are not recorded, but no much larger clone differs from it by a single base.

This receptor was identified in a man aged 45-65 years who had recovered from COVID-19. Material: peripheral blood. This chain is built from TRBV10-1 and TRBJ2-2; the D segment could be TRBD1, given 5 matching bases. The sequenced DNA is TGCGCCAGCAGCCCGAAGGCCAGGGTGGGATTGAACACCGGGGAGCTGTTTTTT. Its translation reads: CASSPKARVGLNTGELFF.